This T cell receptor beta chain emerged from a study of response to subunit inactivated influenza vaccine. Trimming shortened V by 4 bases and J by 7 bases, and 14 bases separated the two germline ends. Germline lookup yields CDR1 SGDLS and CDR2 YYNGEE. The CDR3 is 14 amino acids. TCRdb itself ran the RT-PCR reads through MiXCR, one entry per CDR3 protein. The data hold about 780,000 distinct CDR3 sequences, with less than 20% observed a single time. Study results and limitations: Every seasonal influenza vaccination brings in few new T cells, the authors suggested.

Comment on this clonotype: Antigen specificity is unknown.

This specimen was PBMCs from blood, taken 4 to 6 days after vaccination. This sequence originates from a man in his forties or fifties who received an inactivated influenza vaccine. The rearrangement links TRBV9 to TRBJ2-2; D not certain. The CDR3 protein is CASSQKWAGGELFF. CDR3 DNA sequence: TGTGCCAGCAGCCAAAAGTGGGCCGGCGGGGAGCTGTTTTTT.